This T cell receptor beta chain was identified in a study of preoperative IRX-2 immunotherapy in early breast cancer. Produced via immunoSEQ multiplex PCR; TCRdb's table is partial and in-frame only. Altogether about 43,000 clones are present, over 85% being singletons, with the ten largest covering roughly 1.6%. Treatment meaning: preoperative locoregional IRX-2 cytokine immunotherapy. This phase Ib study tested locoregional IRX-2 cytokine immunotherapy given before surgery. Per the germline V gene, CDR1 is MNHNS and CDR2 is SASEGT. The CDR3 has 15 amino acids. Trimming removed 8 bases at V and 5 bases at J, with 19 bases between.

The gene calls are TRBV6-1 and TRBJ1-5; D is possibly TRBD1 (6 bases). This clonotype was obtained from a human donor with breast cancer. Sequencing was performed on tumor tissue, taken after IRX-2 immunotherapy. The CDR3 loop is CASAEDRIYYQPQHF. The CDR3, as DNA: TGTGCCAGCGCGGAAGACAGGATCTATTATCAGCCCCAGCATTTT.